The rows below give T cell receptor beta chains drawn from one sample of a study of cytomegalovirus exposure and HLA in healthy donors. Only in-frame clones appear in the TCRdb table, and some are missing; sequencing was by immunoSEQ multiplex PCR. The sample has tens of thousands of clones; around 70% are singletons. The sequenced sample was PBMCs. These receptors originate from a man aged 25 to 45 in good health and CMV-seronegative. The conserved cysteine and the conserved F or W are not part of the CDR3 here. The order of the fields is V gene, D gene, CDR3 length, CDR3 protein. D genes are given only for firm matches.

TRBV28 | . | 12 | ASSPGGTVYEQY
TRBV6-4 | . | 13 | ASSAGTPPANEQF
TRBV5-1 | . | 13 | ASSLEQGSYNEQF
TRBV28 | . | 12 | ASSNRSPSYGYT
TRBV25-1 | . | 12 | ASSPVGAGTEAF
TRBV19 | . | 15 | ASSDGRGRGRNTEAF
TRBV6-5 | . | 10 | ASSSQNYGYT
TRBV10-1 | . | 10 | ASSESNTALH
TRBV19 | . | 11 | ASSENWEEKLF
TRBV21-1 | . | 14 | ASSIMRHGGDYGYT
TRBV6-1 | . | 8 | ASSSPGYT
TRBV30 | TRBD1 | 14 | AWRKDRTGGNYGYP
TRBV7-9 | TRBD1 | 9 | ASSPKDRIT
TRBV6-5 | . | 12 | ASRTPGSQETQY
TRBV28 | TRBD2 | 15 | ASSLLRRGGPRHGQF
TRBV6-5 | . | 11 | ASSYSAEYPQH
TRBV10-3 | TRBD1 | 11 | AIGTGATYEQY
TRBV6-1 | TRBD1 | 13 | ASRRDRGSTDTQY
TRBV19 | TRBD2 | 16 | ASSSGTSGQAPTYEQF
TRBV6-1 | TRBD1 | 13 | ASIKGTGINQPQH
TRBV10-2 | . | 10 | ASSAGGSEQY
TRBV9 | TRBD2 | 12 | ASSPSGIGYEQY
TRBV5-8 | TRBD1 | 13 | ASSSPGQGYNEQF
TRBV5-5 | . | 12 | ASSLGTHTDTQY
TRBV6-1 | TRBD2 | 16 | ASSDYSYSGTSGSNTF
TRBV27 | TRBD2 | 14 | ASSRGAGARYNEQF
TRBV5-1 | . | 13 | ASSLIPGLNTEAF
TRBV4-1 | . | 13 | ASSIYRNPGETQY
TRBV5-1 | . | 14 | ASSLADPRAQETQY
TRBV25-1 | TRBD2 | 11 | ASRPSGGYEQY
TRBV11-2 | TRBD1 | 12 | ASSLGQGYSPLH
TRBV28 | . | 10 | ASSVYRQPQH
TRBV19 | TRBD1 | 14 | ASSAWTGFLTGELF
TRBV7-2 | . | 13 | ASSPGGSRSNEQY
TRBV7-2 | TRBD1 | 14 | ASSLSWDSSYNEQF
TRBV6-5 | TRBD1 | 13 | ASSTAGTGGVGYP
TRBV6-1 | . | 13 | ASEGIGRADEKLF
TRBV30 | TRBD1 | 9 | AWRTGVEQY
TRBV5-1 | TRBD2 | 13 | ASSWSGTSNNEQF
TRBV28 | . | 9 | ASTSNTEAF
TRBV5-4 | TRBD2 | 14 | ASSPGLAGAKNIQY
TRBV28 | TRBD1 | 14 | ASSASRQGARGELF
TRBV6-5 | TRBD1 | 13 | ASSLRTGEDEKLF
TRBV6-5 | TRBD2 | 10 | ASSYSTSEQF
TRBV15 | . | 13 | ATSRARESNYGYT
TRBV5-4 | . | 12 | ASSLAGPNYGYT
TRBV28 | . | 14 | ASAGDGLGSRYGYT
TRBV6-5 | . | 10 | ASSDRQETQY
TRBV19 | TRBD2 | 15 | ASSFMLALAGGYEQF
TRBV7-9 | . | 15 | ASTTPRVNSGANVLT
TRBV2 | TRBD2 | 13 | ASTPGGAAKNIQY
TRBV25-1 | . | 13 | ASSRSGYWDYGYT
TRBV28 | . | 13 | ASSPPTASGNTIY
TRBV29-1 | TRBD1 | 13 | SVQFLDRGFETQY
TRBV27 | TRBD2 | 15 | ASSPLPGLAVLGTQY
TRBV27 | . | 13 | ASSQEGSVWDTQY
TRBV11-2 | . | 10 | ASSSDRYGYT
TRBV6-4 | TRBD2 | 13 | ASSVLAGTGNEQF
TRBV18 | TRBD2 | 12 | ASSGGRAAKTQY
TRBV19 | . | 13 | ASSIKGGTGFAVD